This passage covers 23 T cell receptor beta chains from one sample sequenced in a study of T cell repertoires in cytomegalovirus infection. Antigen specificity for these receptors is unknown. TCRdb re-called the reads with MiXCR, one entry per CDR3 protein. The sample includes roughly 730,000 distinct CDR3 sequences, about 33% of them seen just once. The sample consisted of cultured PBMCs, taken from culture after CMV antigen stimulation. All receptors derive from a human donor in good health (CMV status not recorded). Some clones in this sample may be carry-over from other donors' samples.

The chain recombines TRBV7-2 with TRBJ2-7; 7 bases agree with TRBD2. Germline V lookup: CDR1 SGHTA, CDR2 FQGNSA. Trimming took 5 bases from V and 3 from J; bases not matched to a gene: 7. This CDR3 comprises 14 residues. CDR3 DNA sequence: TGTGCCAGCAGCGTAAAGCGGGGCCTCTACGAGCAGTACTTC. Protein: CASSVKRGLYEQYF.

This clonotype was observed a handful of times. The chain links TRBV7-2 to TRBJ2-7; 8 positions agree with TRBD2. The J segment lost 3 bases and the V segment lost 2 bases, leaving 3 bases of the junction unmatched. The germline gives CDR1 SGHTA, CDR2 FQGNSA. The CDR3 runs 14 residues. The CDR3 spells CASSLRRGDYEQYF. The DNA for the CDR3 is TGTGCCAGCAGCTTACGGCGGGGGGACTACGAGCAGTACTTC.

This clonotype was picked up a small number of times. The chain links TRBV12-3 or TRBV12-4 to TRBJ1-2; 7 bases agree with TRBD1. The length of the CDR3 is 10 residues. Unmatched junction bases numbered 6, after V lost 6 bases and J lost 14 bases. The CDR3 sequence: CASRATGLTF. The CDR3 nucleotides are TGTGCCAGCAGGGCGACAGGGTTAACCTTC.

With regard to this clonotype: The CDR3 end shows no conserved phenylalanine or tryptophan, and so a read error is likely. The J gene is TRBJ2-1, the V gene TRBV7-2; 11 bases match TRBD2. The CDR3 sequence is 14 residues long. CDR1 and CDR2 from the germline V gene are SGHTA and FQGNSA. Trimming removed 4 bases from V and 9 bases from J; junction bases left unmatched: 5. CDR3 in amino acids: CASSSGTSGGEQFY. In DNA, the CDR3 is TGTGCCAGCAGCTCCGGGACTAGCGGAGGTGAGCAGTTCTAC.

This clonotype was counted only a few times. V gene TRBV12-3 or TRBV12-4 combines with J gene TRBJ1-1; no definite D call. The CDR3 runs 13 residues. V dropped 8 bases and J dropped 5 bases, with 15 bases sitting between them. CDR3 bases: TGTGCCAGCGTCCGGACCTGGGTTACTGAAGCTTTCTTT. Protein sequence: CASVRTWVTEAFF.

This clonotype was observed at least ten times. The genes are TRBV7-2 and TRBJ2-1, with D possibly being TRBD1 (6 bases). The CDR3 contains 18 residues. Germline V lookup: CDR1 SGHTA, CDR2 FQGNSA. Trimming removed 7 bases at V and 8 bases at J, with 30 bases between. The CDR3 spells CASKPGSGGGGELYEQFF. The CDR3 bases are TGTGCCAGCAAACCGGGGTCTGGGGGCGGAGGCGAATTGTATGAGCAGTTCTTC.

This rearrangement joins TRBV12-3 or TRBV12-4 to TRBJ2-1; D may be TRBD1 (5 bases). This CDR3 has 13 residues. V was pared by 6 bases and J by 10 bases, with 16 bases between. The CDR3 reads CASRLSGPPEQFF. The CDR3 DNA reads TGTGCCAGCAGACTGTCAGGGCCCCCGGAGCAGTTCTTC.

This clonotype was counted only a few times. This rearrangement joins TRBV7-2 to TRBJ2-7, with TRBD2 matching over 15 bases. CDR1 and CDR2 from the germline V gene are SGHTA and FQGNSA. The CDR3 totals 18 residues. The junction had 8 bases not matched to a gene; V was cut back by 1 base and J by 4 bases. Here the CDR3 reads CASSLGPAGTSGGYEQYF. CDR3 nucleotides: TGTGCCAGCAGCTTAGGTCCCGCGGGGACTAGCGGGGGGTACGAGCAGTACTTC.

This clonotype was detected ten times or more. CDR3 sequence: CASSLGSSGGHQETQYF. CDR3 DNA: TGTGCCAGCAGCTTAGGCTCTAGCGGGGGCCATCAAGAGACCCAGTACTTC. The chain employs TRBV7-2 and TRBJ2-5; 10 bases map to TRBD2. Trimming cost V 1 base and J 2 bases; bases outside gene matches: 7. The CDR3 consists of 17 residues. CDR1 and CDR2 (germline): SGHTA, FQGNSA.

The V call is TRBV15, the J call TRBJ2-7; 9 nucleotides align to TRBD1. From germline, CDR1 is LNHNV and CDR2 YYDKDF (reference sequence). V was pared by 5 bases and J by 1 base, with 6 bases of the junction left unmatched. The CDR3 runs to 15 residues. The CDR3 coding sequence is TGTGCCACCAGCTCCCGGGACAGGGATTCCTACGAGCAGTACTTC. It specifies CATSSRDRDSYEQYF.

The gene calls are TRBV6-1 and TRBJ2-3; D remains unclear. From germline, CDR1 is MNHNS and CDR2 SASEGT. V dropped 2 bases and J dropped 7 bases, with 10 bases sitting between them. The CDR3 covers 13 residues. CDR3: CASSEWGSYTQYF. CDR3 in DNA: TGTGCCAGCAGTGAATGGGGATCTTATACGCAGTATTTT.

The chain links TRBV6-5 to TRBJ2-1; 10 positions match TRBD2. This CDR3 comprises 17 residues. The V segment lost 6 bases and the J segment 3 bases; nucleotides outside the gene matches: 11. Germline V CDR1 and CDR2: MNHEY, SVGAGI. CDR3 DNA sequence: TGTGCCAGCAGCCCAACTGGACTAGCGGAGCACTACAATGAGCAGTTCTTC. Translated: CASSPTGLAEHYNEQFF.

This clonotype was observed a handful of times. The CDR3 region is CASRGTGGVWDTQYF. The CDR3 nucleotides are TGTGCCAGCAGGGGGACAGGTGGGGTTTGGGATACGCAGTATTTT. V gene TRBV28 combines with J gene TRBJ2-3; 8 bases map to TRBD1. Germline V gene sequence: CDR1 MDHEN, CDR2 SYDVKM. V was pared by 6 bases and J by 6 bases, with 11 bases of the junction left unmatched. CDR3 size: 15 residues.

The chain is built from TRBV7-8 and TRBJ2-7; D may match TRBD1 or TRBD2 (5 bases each). The CDR3 is made up of 14 amino acids. The germline V and J ends were trimmed by 1 base and 6 bases, with 13 bases remaining between them. Germline V lookup: CDR1 SGHVS, CDR2 FQNEAQ. The CDR3 DNA reads TGTGCCAGCAGCTTAGGGGGGACGGCGCGCGAGCAGTACTTC. Translating gives CASSLGGTAREQYF.

A single count supports this clonotype. This rearrangement joins TRBV9 to TRBJ1-2, with D hard to call. The CDR3 loop spans 14 amino acids. Per the germline V gene, CDR1 is SGDLS and CDR2 is YYNGEE. Deletions cut 0 bases from V and 1 base from J, with 7 bases between. CDR3 region: CASSVGQVNYGYTF. CDR3 DNA sequence: TGTGCCAGCAGCGTAGGCCAGGTTAACTATGGCTACACCTTC.

This rearrangement joins TRBV27 to TRBJ1-5; 7 nucleotides agree with TRBD1. The germline V gene encodes CDR1 MNHEY and CDR2 SMNVEV (reference sequence). This CDR3 is built from 14 residues. V was pared by 7 bases and J by 1 base, with 4 bases of the junction left unmatched. The CDR3 bases are TGTGCCAGCAACAAACAGGGGAGCAATCAGCCCCAGCATTTT. Translating gives CASNKQGSNQPQHF.

The V call is TRBV7-2, the J call TRBJ2-1, with a weak D call TRBD2 (5 bases). Germline V gives CDR1 SGHTA, CDR2 FQGNSA. The germline V and J ends were trimmed by 5 bases and 0 bases, with 14 bases remaining between them. The CDR3 extends over 16 amino acids. CDR3 loop: CASSLLAYSSYNEQFF. CDR3 bases: TGTGCCAGCAGCCTCTTAGCGTATAGCTCCTACAATGAGCAGTTCTTC.

V and J are TRBV4-1 and TRBJ1-6; D is uncertain. The CDR3 is 14 amino acids. The V and J ends lost 0 bases and 9 bases respectively, with 9 bases between them. Germline V gives CDR1 MGHRA, CDR2 YSYEKL. CDR3 coding DNA: TGCGCCAGCAGCCAAGATGGGAGAGGTTCACCCCTCCACTTT. Translated, it gives CASSQDGRGSPLHF.

The chain uses TRBV28 and TRBJ1-3, with D uncertain. The CDR3 contains 13 residues. V was shortened by 1 base and J by 6 bases, with 7 bases between the two germline ends. CDR1 and CDR2 from the germline V gene are MDHEN and SYDVKM. DNA of the CDR3: TGTGCCAGCAGTTTATATCGTGTAAACACCATATATTTT. Residues: CASSLYRVNTIYF.

The gene calls are TRBV5-1 and TRBJ1-1, with a tentative D call TRBD1 (5 bases). Germline loops: CDR1 SGHRS, CDR2 YFSETQ. The length of the CDR3 is 15 residues. The V end was cut by 1 base, the J end by 5 bases, with 15 bases between. CDR3 sequence reads: CASSLMGRGTTEAFF. The CDR3 DNA reads as TGCGCCAGCAGCTTGATGGGGAGGGGAACAACTGAAGCTTTCTTT.

This chain links TRBV6-6 with TRBJ1-6; D possibly corresponds to TRBD1 (6 bases). From germline, CDR1 is MNHNY and CDR2 SVGAGI (reference sequence). The germline V and J ends were trimmed by 8 bases and 7 bases, with 9 bases remaining between them. The CDR3 contains 12 residues. DNA of the CDR3: TGTGCCAGCCGGACAGCCAATTCACCCCTCCACTTT. Translated, it gives CASRTANSPLHF.

The chain couples TRBV27 to TRBJ1-6; D unclear. Per the germline V gene, CDR1 is MNHEY and CDR2 is SMNVEV (reference sequence). The CDR3 is 13 residues long. Trimming removed 4 bases from V and 7 bases from J, with 8 bases in between. The CDR3 DNA follows: TGTGCCAGCAGTTCGGACGGGAATTCACCCCTCCACTTT. It yields the protein CASSSDGNSPLHF.

This clonotype was counted once. The chain combines TRBV29-1 with TRBJ2-7; 9 nucleotides line up with TRBD2. Germline V gene lookup returns CDR1 SQVTM and CDR2 ANQGSEA. The V and J ends lost 4 bases and 2 bases, in that order; junction bases with no gene match: 6. The CDR3 length is 14 residues. Here the CDR3 reads CSVALAGTPYEQYF. CDR3 DNA sequence: TGCAGCGTTGCGCTAGCGGGGACCCCCTACGAGCAGTACTTC.